This T cell receptor (beta chain) emerged from a study of molecular identifiers for immune sequencing clone quantification. The table lists this clonotype with many counts. The use of previously described methods and listed TCR primers produced the bulk TCR libraries. TCRdb re-derived calls from the PCR reads in MiXCR, one entry per CDR3 protein. Of around 480,000 distinct CDR3 sequences in the sample, about 22% were seen once. The CDR3 consists of 17 residues. The V and J ends lost 3 bases and 2 bases respectively, with 18 bases between them. Germline CDR1 and CDR2: LGHNA and YSLEER. Sequencing was carried out using naive CD8+ T cells from blood, with Jurkat cell RNA spiked in. The subset here: FACS-sorted CD8+CD4-CCR7+CD45RA+ naive T cells. V and J are TRBV4-3 and TRBJ2-3; D not certain. The clonotype originates from a human donor in good health. Some libraries in this study had Jurkat cell RNA spiked in. CDR3 sequence reads: CASSHRKLGADTDTQYF. The CDR3 DNA follows: TGCGCCAGCAGCCACCGAAAATTGGGTGCCGACACAGATACGCAGTATTTT.